The sequence of this T cell receptor beta chain was determined in a study of PD-1 blockade in classical Hodgkin lymphoma. Study context: On a schedule of every 2 weeks, patients received nivolumab 3 mg/kg intravenously.

A note on this clone: What it binds is not known.

Study findings and constraints: By C4D1, diversity of CD4+ TCRs had risen significantly, whereas that of CD8+ TCRs had not.

Produced via immunoSEQ multiplex PCR; TCRdb's table is partial and in-frame only. The table has roughly 47,000 clones, less than 85% seen once. Every patient had relapsed following autologous stem cell transplantation, and cohorts differed in brentuximab vedotin exposure. Best response was recorded as complete response, partial response or progressive disease. The CDR3 contains 16 residues. The germline gives CDR1 MNHNY, CDR2 SVGAGI (reference sequence). V dropped 7 bases and J dropped 7; count of bases not matched to a gene: 10. The V gene is TRBV6-6, the J gene TRBJ2-1; 13 nucleotides line up with TRBD2. This TCR was recovered from a human donor with classical Hodgkin lymphoma. The material was peripheral blood mononuclear cells (PBMCs), obtained before the second cycle of nivolumab. This CDR3 is CASINPGLAGRNEQFF. CDR3 DNA: TGTGCCAGCATCAACCCGGGACTAGCGGGAAGGAATGAGCAGTTCTTC.